The sample holds many counts of the clone carrying this T cell receptor beta chain. Its antigen is not identified. The source of the sample is a study of CD8 T cells in ankylosing spondylitis. Regarding the study as a whole: Seemingly characteristic of ankylosing spondylitis blood was a TCR beta motif consisting of under ten highly homologous variants.

TCRdb itself ran the 5' RACE reads through MiXCR, one entry per CDR3 protein. The sample includes under 300,000 distinct CDR3 sequences, approximately 11% of them seen just once. The CDR3 consists of 16 residues. V was pared by 6 bases and J by 1 base, with 11 bases of the junction left unmatched. Germline V gene data show CDR1 as MDHEN and CDR2 as SYDVKM. This clonotype was obtained from a male donor with ankylosing spondylitis or in good health (not recorded which). Sample: blood, either unsorted or a sorted T cell fraction (not recorded which). The chain employs TRBV28 and TRBJ2-7; 8 nucleotides line up with TRBD1. The CDR3 is CASSPAGGTRSYEQYF. The CDR3 DNA reads as TGTGCCAGCAGCCCCGCAGGGGGCACTCGGTCCTACGAGCAGTACTTC.